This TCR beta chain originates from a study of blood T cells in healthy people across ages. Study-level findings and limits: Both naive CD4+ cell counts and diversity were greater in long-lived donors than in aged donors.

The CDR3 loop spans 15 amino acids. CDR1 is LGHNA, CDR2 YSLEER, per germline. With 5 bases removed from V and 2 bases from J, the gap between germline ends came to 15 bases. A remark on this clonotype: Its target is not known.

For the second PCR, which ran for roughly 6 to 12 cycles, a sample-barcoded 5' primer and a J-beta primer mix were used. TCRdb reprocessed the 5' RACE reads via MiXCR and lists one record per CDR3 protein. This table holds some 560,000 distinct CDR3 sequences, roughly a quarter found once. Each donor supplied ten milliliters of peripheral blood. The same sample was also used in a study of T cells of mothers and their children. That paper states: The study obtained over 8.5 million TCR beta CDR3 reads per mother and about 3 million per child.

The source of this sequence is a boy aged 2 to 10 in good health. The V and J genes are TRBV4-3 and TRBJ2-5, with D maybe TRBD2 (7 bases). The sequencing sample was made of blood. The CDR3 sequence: CASSARGGGQETQYF. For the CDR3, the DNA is TGCGCCAGCAGCGCCCGCGGGGGCGGTCAAGAGACCCAGTACTTC.